This passage covers 13 T cell receptor beta chains from one sample sequenced in a study of T-cell memory formation after mild COVID-19. MiXCR was run by TCRdb on the 5' RACE reads, yielding one entry per CDR3 protein. This sample yields about 27,000 distinct CDR3 sequences, of which 7.4% are seen a single time; approximately 14% belongs to the top ten. Sequencing used PBMCs or a T cell subset sorted from them (not recorded which). The receptor set was obtained from an adult woman who had mild COVID-19 (a few samples of this study predate the infection). Cell type and time point are not known.

The sample holds many counts of this clonotype. V gene TRBV29-1 combines with J gene TRBJ1-3, with a possible D match to TRBD1 (6 bases). The germline CDR1 and CDR2 sequences are SQVTM and ANQGSEA. V lost 4 bases to trimming and J lost 0 bases, with 10 bases between them. There are 14 residues in the CDR3. The CDR3 region is CSVGDRTSGNTIYF. CDR3 coding DNA: TGCAGCGTTGGCGACAGGACCTCTGGAAACACCATATATTTT. The full variable domain, completed using reference TRBV29-1 and TRBJ1-3, is SAVISQKPSRDICQRGTSLTIQCQVDSQVTMMFWYRQQPGQSLTLIATANQGSEATYESGFVIDKFPISRPNLTFSTLTVSNMSPEDSSIYLCSVGDRTSGNTIYFGEGSWLTVV.

This clonotype has just a few counts. The chain uses TRBV3-1 and TRBJ1-1, with D unresolved. V was shortened by 0 bases and J by 0 bases, with 11 bases between the two germline ends. The germline V gene has CDR1 LGHDT and CDR2 YNNKEL (reference sequence). This CDR3 is 16 amino acids long. CDR3 sequence reads: CASSQDPWKMNTEAFF. CDR3 nucleotides: TGTGCCAGCAGCCAAGATCCGTGGAAAATGAACACTGAAGCTTTCTTT.

This clonotype was detected ten times or more. J is TRBJ2-7 and V is TRBV5-1; 15 nucleotides match TRBD2. Per germline, CDR1 SGHRS and CDR2 YFSETQ. V was clipped by 4 bases and J by 2 bases; unmatched bases: 13. CDR3 length: 19 residues. The CDR3 loop is CASSTGLAGGGQRTYEQYF. DNA of the CDR3: TGCGCCAGCAGCACGGGACTAGCGGGGGGCGGGCAGAGGACCTACGAGCAGTACTTC.

V usage is TRBV12-3 or TRBV12-4 and J usage is TRBJ2-4; TRBD2 aligns across 10 bases. The ends lost 5 bases at V and 0 bases at J; junction bases unmatched: 10. The CDR3 is 18 residues long. In DNA form, the CDR3 reads TGTGCCAGCAGTCCACTAGCGGGGCGACGGGGAGCCAAAAACATTCAGTACTTC. Translation: CASSPLAGRRGAKNIQYF.

The chain combines TRBV7-8 with TRBJ1-4, with 8 bases identical to TRBD1. The CDR3 spans 19 residues. Trimming took 2 bases from V and 0 from J; bases not matched to a gene: 11. Germline CDR1 is SGHVS and CDR2 is FQNEAQ. The CDR3, as DNA: TGTGCCAGCAGCTTATATGGGGGACAGGTCAGCACAACTAATGAAAAACTGTTTTTT. Protein product: CASSLYGGQVSTTNEKLFF. Full variable domain (rest looked up from reference TRBV7-8 and TRBJ1-4): GAGVSQSPRYKVAKRGQDVALRCDPISGHVSLFWYQQALGQGPEFLTYFQNEAQLDKSGLPSDRFFAERPEGSVSTLKIQRTQQEDSAVYLCASSLYGGQVSTTNEKLFFGSGTQLSVL.

This clonotype was seen ten or more times. The chain is built from TRBV3-1 and TRBJ1-2; D remains unclear. The V gene lost 3 bases and the J gene lost 12 bases, with 20 bases spanning the gap. Per germline, CDR1 LGHDT and CDR2 YNNKEL (reference sequence). There are 14 residues in the CDR3. DNA of the CDR3: TGTGCCAGCAGCCAGAGTGTTGCGCTTTCCTCGGACACCTTC. This sequence encodes CASSQSVALSSDTF.

In this sample, this clonotype turned up many times. The chain couples TRBV16 to TRBJ1-5, with TRBD1 matching over 8 bases. The CDR3 extends over 14 amino acids. Germline CDR1 and CDR2: KGHSY and FQNENV. The V gene end was trimmed by 4 bases and the J gene end by 6 bases; junction bases not matched to a gene: 5. The CDR3 is CASSRSRGPQPQHF. CDR3 nucleotide sequence: TGTGCCAGCAGCCGATCCAGGGGGCCTCAGCCCCAGCATTTT.

This clonotype was picked up many times. The rearrangement joins TRBV14 to TRBJ1-1, with D hard to call. Germline-derived CDR1 and CDR2 are SGHDN and FVKESK. The CDR3 spans 13 residues. Trimming took off 0 bases at V and 0 bases at J, with 2 bases between the two ends. CDR3 sequence reads: CASSQELNTEAFF. CDR3 in DNA: TGTGCCAGCAGCCAAGAGTTGAACACTGAAGCTTTCTTT.

This clonotype was picked up many times. This chain uses TRBV12-3 or TRBV12-4 with TRBJ2-1; possible D gene TRBD2, 7 bases. This CDR3 is built from 15 residues. V was trimmed by 6 bases and J by 7 bases, leaving 19 bases between them. CDR3 in DNA: TGTGCCAGCAGCCTAGGGGGAGGGCCTCGGAATGAGCAGTTCTTC. This codes for CASSLGGGPRNEQFF.

This clonotype occurred many times. The chain links TRBV7-9 to TRBJ1-2; D remains ambiguous. V lost 6 bases, J lost 8 bases, and 16 bases lay in between. Germline V lookup: CDR1 SEHNR, CDR2 FQNEAQ (reference sequence). This CDR3 comprises 13 residues. CDR3 sequence reads: CASSPSGVRGYTF. DNA for the CDR3: TGTGCCAGCAGTCCCTCTGGGGTAAGGGGCTACACCTTC.

This clonotype was seen many times. The chain combines TRBV21-1 with TRBJ1-3. TRBV21-1 is a known pseudogene. The CDR3 extends over 12 amino acids. As DNA, the CDR3 is TGTGCCAGCAGCCACGGGGGAAACACCATATATTTT. Translated, it gives CASSHGGNTIYF.

This clonotype was detected ten times or more. The chain carries TRBV6-6 and TRBJ2-5; the D gene is possibly TRBD2 (6 bases). This CDR3 comprises 14 residues. Germline V gene lookup returns CDR1 MNHNY and CDR2 SVGAGI (reference sequence). The V end was cut by 4 bases, the J end by 3 bases, with 12 bases between. This CDR3 is CASSSDYPKETQYF. In DNA, the CDR3 is TGTGCCAGCAGTTCGGACTACCCCAAAGAGACCCAGTACTTC.

A few counts support this clonotype. The chain has TRBV6-5 and TRBJ2-7; 11 positions match TRBD1. The junction had 6 bases not matched to a gene; V was cut back by 6 bases and J by 2 bases. This CDR3 has 15 amino acids. Germline V lookup: CDR1 MNHEY, CDR2 SVGAGI. The chain's CDR3 is CASSSPGQGAYEQYF. For the CDR3, the DNA is TGTGCCAGCAGCTCCCCGGGACAGGGGGCCTACGAGCAGTACTTC.